This passage covers 18 T cell receptor beta chains from one sample sequenced in a study of tumor-infiltrating lymphocytes in primary liver carcinoma. From roughly 0.45 ug total RNA, TCR beta cDNA was generated with a primer in the constant region. Three nested multiplex PCR rounds of slightly modified ARM-PCR generated TCR beta libraries. Both of the initial two PCR rounds ran for approximately 10 cycles and employed TRBV1-TRBV30 forward primers alongside a C-beta reverse primer. TCRdb redid the calling of the multiplex PCR reads with MiXCR, one entry per CDR3 protein. The table includes around 21,000 distinct CDR3 sequences, approximately 72% detected once. Unsorted bulk tissue, about 19-32 mg of it, served as the source for co-extraction of RNA and DNA. The sequenced material came from liver tumor tissue from sampling region 1. As for subset: tumor region T1, superior pole. These receptors were obtained from a man aged 35-49 years with primary liver carcinoma and hepatitis B virus infection.

On this clonotype itself: A much larger clone differs from this one at a single base, so this may be a read error. The V and J genes are TRBV29-1 and TRBJ1-2, with D uncertain. This CDR3 comprises 12 residues. In germline, CDR1 is SQVTM, CDR2 ANQGSEA. V lost 5 bases and J lost 4, with 11 bases in between. The CDR3 coding sequence is TGCAGCGTTACAGATGGCAGCTATGGCTACACCTTC. It is translated as CSVTDGSYGYTF.

The chain joins TRBV4-1 to TRBJ2-7; either TRBD1 or TRBD2 may fit D (5 bases each). CDR1 is MGHRA, CDR2 YSYEKL, per germline. This CDR3 has 13 residues. The CDR3 sequence is CTCSRGRWYEQYF. The CDR3 DNA reads TGCACCTGCAGCCGGGGCCGTTGGTACGAGCAGTACTTC.

Comments on this clonotype: This could be a read error, since a much larger clone is one nucleotide away. The rearrangement joins TRBV5-6 to TRBJ2-2; the D is unclear. The CDR3 covers 15 residues. Per germline, CDR1 SGHDT and CDR2 YYEEEE. The CDR3 region is CVSSLAPRVTGELFF. Here the CDR3 DNA reads TGTGTCAGCAGCTTGGCACCCAGAGTCACCGGGGAGCTGTTTTTT. Full variable domain (missing parts from reference TRBV5-6 and TRBJ2-2): DAGVTQSPTHLIKTRGQQVTLRCSPKSGHDTVSWYQQALGQGPQFIFQYYEEEERQRGNFPDRFSGHQFPNYSSELNVNALLLGDSALYLCVSSLAPRVTGELFFGEGSRLTVL.

In regard to this clonotype: One junction end does not reproduce the germline sequence, and a read error may be involved. This chain uses TRBV11-2 with TRBJ2-3; D is unresolved. From germline, CDR1 is SGHAT and CDR2 FQNNGV. The CDR3 has 15 residues. This chain's CDR3 is CACSLYVWSPDMQYF. Written as DNA, the CDR3 is TGTGCCTGCAGCTTGTACGTTTGGAGTCCAGATATGCAGTATTTT.

In the case of this clonotype: Since the CDR3 does not end with the conserved phenylalanine or tryptophan, this likely comes from a read error. The genes are TRBV11-2 and TRBJ2-1, with D uncertain. V was pared by 1 base and J by 5 bases, with 9 bases between. The CDR3 covers 14 residues. Germline lookup yields CDR1 SGHAT and CDR2 FQNNGV. CDR3 in DNA: TGTGCCAGCAGCTTAGGGGCTACACACAATGAGCAGTTCATA. This translates into CASSLGATHNEQFI.

Comments on this clonotype: A junction end diverges from the germline sequence, so it may reflect a read error. J is TRBJ2-4 and V is TRBV28; the D gene could be TRBD1 or TRBD2 (6 bases each). The germline CDR1 and CDR2 sequences are MDHEN and SYDVKM. This CDR3 has 13 amino acids. Written as DNA, the CDR3 is TGTGCCAGCAAGGGCCGGGGGCAGTATATTCTGTACTTC. This gives the protein CASKGRGQYILYF.

This clonotype was observed at least ten times. The CDR3 sequence: CASSPGLADLGDTQYF. The DNA for the CDR3 is TGCGCCAGCAGCCCAGGACTAGCGGATTTGGGCGATACGCAGTATTTT. The V call is TRBV5-1, the J call TRBJ2-3; 10 bases align to TRBD2. The germline V gene has CDR1 SGHRS and CDR2 YFSETQ. The CDR3 contains 16 residues. The J segment lost 6 bases and the V segment lost 4 bases, leaving 11 bases of the junction unmatched.

Points on this clonotype: One end of the junction varies from germline; a read error may be responsible. This sequence joins TRBV28 and TRBJ1-3; the D gene is possibly TRBD1 (5 bases). The CDR3 is 13 amino acids. Germline V gene lookup returns CDR1 MDHEN and CDR2 SYDVKM. This CDR3 reads CTSRDSLIHTIYF. The CDR3 coding sequence is TGTACCAGCCGAGACAGCCTCATCCACACCATATATTTT.

In its sample, this clonotype was seen once. The CDR3 carries no conserved terminal phenylalanine or tryptophan, so it likely arises from a read error. The chain employs TRBV11-2 and TRBJ2-3; the D is unclear. The CDR3 is 12 amino acids. Germline V gene data show CDR1 as SGHAT and CDR2 as FQNNGV. CDR3 DNA sequence: TGTGCCAGCAGCGCCAGCAGAGATATGCAGTATCTT. This sequence encodes CASSASRDMQYL.

This clonotype was seen only once. Mismatch with germline at one junction end may stem from a read error. The V call is TRBV6-5, the J call TRBJ2-7, with D possibly matching TRBD1 (6 bases). CDR3 length: 16 residues. CDR1 MNHEY and CDR2 SVGAGI come from the germline V gene. The CDR3: CASRPRQAASFYEQYF. DNA for the CDR3: TGTGCCAGCAGGCCCAGACAGGCAGCATCCTTTTATGAGCAATACTTC.

Concerning this clonotype itself: At one boundary the junction diverges from the germline segment, which might be a read error. This sequence joins TRBV4-1 and TRBJ1-2; 8 nucleotides agree with TRBD1. In germline, CDR1 is MGHRA, CDR2 YSYEKL. The CDR3 length is 14 residues. Here the CDR3 DNA reads TGTGCCAGCAGCCCAGGGGACAGGAGCTATGGTTACACCTTC. As protein: CASSPGDRSYGYTF.

This clonotype was recorded once. CDR3 protein: CASSFPPGTSVEVVEETQYF. CDR3 bases: TGTGCCAGCAGCTTCCCTCCCGGGACTAGTGTAGAGGTTGTGGAAGAGACCCAGTACTTC. V gene TRBV13 combines with J gene TRBJ2-5, with 8 bases aligning to TRBD2. V gave up 3 bases and J gave up 3 bases; unmatched junction bases: 21. The CDR3 length is 20 residues. Germline CDR1 is PRHDT and CDR2 is FYEKMQ (reference sequence). The whole variable domain, remainder taken from reference TRBV13 and TRBJ2-5, is AAGVIQSPRHLIKEKRETATLKCYPIPRHDTVYWYQQGPGQDPQFLISFYEKMQSDKGSIPDRFSAQQFSDYHSELNMSSLELGDSALYFCASSFPPGTSVEVVEETQYFGPGTRLLVL.

The chain links TRBV11-2 to TRBJ1-2; D remains unclear. Looked up from germline, CDR1 is SGHAT and CDR2 is FQNNGV. The V and J ends lost 5 bases and 0 bases respectively, with 13 bases between them. The CDR3 covers 15 residues. The CDR3 loop is CASSNQMAANYGYTF. CDR3 DNA: TGTGCCAGCAGCAACCAGATGGCCGCTAACTATGGCTACACCTTC. Full variable domain (rest looked up from reference TRBV11-2 and TRBJ1-2): EAGVAQSPRYKIIEKRQSVAFWCNPISGHATLYWYQQILGQGPKLLIQFQNNGVVDDSQLPKDRFSAERLKGVDSTLKIQPAKLEDSAVYLCASSNQMAANYGYTFGSGTRLTVV.

A word on this clonotype: At one end, the junction sequence differs from germline, possibly due to a read error. V gene TRBV4-2 combines with J gene TRBJ2-2, with TRBD1 matching 7 bases. CDR1 is LGHNA and CDR2 is YNFKEQ in the germline V gene. This CDR3 is built from 14 residues. CDR3 sequence (DNA): TGTGCCAACAGCACAGGGGATCACACCGGGGAGCTGTTTTTT. Its translation is CANSTGDHTGELFF.

Worth noting for this clonotype: A clone one base away is much larger, so this may be a read error. V usage is TRBV11-2 and J usage is TRBJ2-7; 10 bases agree with TRBD1. The CDR3 covers 15 residues. CDR1 and CDR2 from the germline V gene are SGHAT and FQNNGV. V was clipped by 2 bases and J by 5 bases; unmatched bases: 6. CDR3 sequence: CASSLRWTGGNEQYF. As DNA, the CDR3 is TGTGCCAGCAGCTTACGATGGACAGGGGGAAACGAGCAGTACTTC. The full variable domain, its missing parts supplied by reference TRBV11-2 and TRBJ2-7, is EAGVAQSPRYKIIEKRQSVAFWCNPISGHATLYWYQQILGQGPKLLIQFQNNGVVDDSQLPKDRFSAERLKGVDSTLKIQPAKLEDSAVYLCASSLRWTGGNEQYFGPGTRLTVT.

The chain links TRBV11-3 to TRBJ1-3; unclear D gene. The CDR3 length is 15 residues. Germline CDR1 SGHNT, CDR2 YENEEA. CDR3 in DNA: TGTGGCAGTAGCTCAGAGGTCAGAGTCGGAAACACCATATATTTT. Translated, it gives CGSSSEVRVGNTIYF.

Turning to this clonotype: The germline gene is not matched at one end of the junction; a read error may be the cause. The rearrangement links TRBV11-2 to TRBJ2-3; perhaps TRBD1 as D (5 bases). The CDR3 extends over 12 amino acids. Germline V gene sequence: CDR1 SGHAT, CDR2 FQNNGV. The CDR3: CAGSANTGTQYF. The CDR3 DNA follows: TGTGCCGGCAGCGCCAACACAGGTACGCAGTATTTT.

About this clonotype: A junction end diverges from the germline sequence, so it may reflect a read error. The chain carries TRBV28 and TRBJ2-7, with D perhaps matching TRBD1 or TRBD2 (5 bases each). In germline, CDR1 is MDHEN, CDR2 SYDVKM. The CDR3 is 15 amino acids. The DNA of the CDR3 is TGTGCCAGCAGTAGGGGACGGCAGGATAACTACGGGCAGTACTTC. This gives the protein CASSRGRQDNYGQYF.